This TCR beta chain was recovered during a study of beta chain features in type 1 diabetes. General study findings and limits: Sampled from patients, naive, central memory and Treg TCRB repertoires appeared more similar than those sampled from healthy donors. When Type 1 diabetes patients were examined, their TCRB CDR3s proved moderately but significantly shorter in all four CD4+ subsets. A pattern of fewer insertions and more deletions at VDJ junctions was seen in type 1 diabetes patients.

Via the markers CD45RO/CCR7/CD25/CD127/CD95/CD27, stem cell-like memory, regulatory, central memory and naive CD4+ cells were sorted. The investigators reverse transcribed all of the isolated RNA, so they sequenced expressed TCRB transcripts. Clones were read by immunoSEQ multiplex PCR, and TCRdb kept only the in-frame ones, dropping some. The sample has 680,000 or so clones, under 15% seen once; the top ten hold 0.02% to 0.025%. V was cut by 2 bases and J by 7 bases, with 15 bases left in between. Germline V CDR1 and CDR2: KGHSH, LQKENI. The CDR3 covers 15 residues. The table lists this clone with a few counts. What it binds is unknown.

This clonotype was obtained from a man younger than 35 with type 1 diabetes. The chain recombines TRBV18 with TRBJ1-5; tentative D call: TRBD1 (6 bases). The sequenced material came from naive CD4+ T cells from blood. The CDR3 DNA sequence: TGTGCCAGCTCACCAGGGGACATTGGGGCGCAGCCCCAGCATTTT. Translated, it gives CASSPGDIGAQPQHF.